Shown below are 2 T cell receptor beta chains from a single sample sequenced in a study of cytomegalovirus exposure and HLA in healthy donors. The method was immunoSEQ multiplex PCR; TCRdb's version includes in-frame clones alone and lacks a portion of them. The sample has about 160,000 clones, more than 75% seen once. Source material: PBMCs. The receptors shown here come from a man aged 18 to 30 in good health and CMV-seronegative.

This rearrangement joins TRBV30 to TRBJ2-4, with D tentatively TRBD2 (7 bases). Germline CDR1 GTSNPN, CDR2 SVGIG (reference sequence). CDR3 size: 17 residues. V was trimmed by 5 bases and J by 1 base, leaving 21 bases between them. The CDR3 spells CAWDHVGGHRAKNIQYF. The CDR3 DNA reads TGTGCCTGGGACCATGTGGGGGGGCACAGGGCCAAAAACATTCAGTACTTC.

This chain joins TRBV27 and TRBJ2-3; the D is unclear. The CDR3 length is 15 residues. Germline CDR1 MNHEY, CDR2 SMNVEV (reference sequence). With 4 bases removed from V and 1 base from J, the gap between germline ends came to 12 bases. The CDR3 spells CASSSRGQGTDTQYF. CDR3 DNA: TGTGCCAGCAGTTCGCGTGGCCAGGGCACAGATACGCAGTATTTT.